Below are 25 T cell receptor beta chains sequenced from a single sample in a study of T-cell memory formation after mild COVID-19. MiXCR, applied by TCRdb to the 5' RACE reads, yields one record per CDR3 protein. The sample records 350,000 or so distinct CDR3 sequences, under 25% being singletons. Sequencing was done on a sample of PBMCs or a T cell subset sorted from them (not recorded which). The source of these receptors is an adult woman who had mild COVID-19 (a few samples of this study predate the infection). Cell type and time point are not known.

Concerning this clonotype: At one end, the junction sequence differs from germline, possibly due to a read error. V and J are TRBV7-7 and TRBJ2-5; TRBD1 might be the D (7 bases). Per germline, CDR1 SSHAT and CDR2 FNYEAQ (reference sequence). The CDR3 is 16 residues long. CDR3 amino acids: CASSLGGGTGGETQYF. For the CDR3, the DNA is TGTGCTAGCAGCTTAGGGGGCGGGACCGGAGGAGAGACCCAGTACTTC.

This clonotype was seen only a few times. V gene TRBV6-1 combines with J gene TRBJ1-2, with 11 bases fitting TRBD1. Germline CDR1 MNHNS, CDR2 SASEGT. The junction had 9 bases not matched to a gene; V was cut back by 7 bases and J by 8 bases. This CDR3 comprises 14 residues. In DNA form, the CDR3 reads TGTGCCAGCATCCTTGGACAGGGGGCGGTCGGCTACACCTTC. It encodes CASILGQGAVGYTF.

This clonotype appeared a few times. The rearrangement links TRBV18 to TRBJ2-3; 9 bases are a match to TRBD1. The CDR3 consists of 16 residues. J lost 6 bases, V lost 1 base, and 8 bases had no gene match. Germline V gene sequence: CDR1 KGHSH, CDR2 LQKENI. The CDR3 protein is CASSPLSGQGRDTQYF. In DNA, the CDR3 is TGTGCCAGCTCACCACTCTCGGGACAGGGAAGGGATACGCAGTATTTT. Looking up the rest from reference TRBV18 and TRBJ2-3 gives the full variable domain: NAGVMQNPRHLVRRRGQEARLRCSPMKGHSHVYWYRQLPEEGLKFMVYLQKENIIDESGMPKERFSAEFPKEGPSILRIQQVVRGDSAAYFCASSPLSGQGRDTQYFGPGTRLTVL.

This chain uses TRBV7-9 with TRBJ1-1, with no clear D. The germline V and J ends were trimmed by 7 bases and 8 bases, with 17 bases remaining between them. The length of the CDR3 is 13 residues. Germline CDR1 reads SEHNR; CDR2 reads FQNEAQ (reference sequence). The CDR3 sequence is CASTSDFFGEAFF. The CDR3 DNA sequence: TGTGCCAGCACCTCCGACTTTTTCGGGGAAGCTTTCTTT.

The gene calls are TRBV24-1 and TRBJ2-7; 8 bases align to TRBD1. The germline CDR1 and CDR2 sequences are KGHDR and SFDVKD. Trimming at V came to 4 bases and at J to 2 bases, leaving 9 bases not matched to a gene. The CDR3 consists of 16 residues. The CDR3 loop reads CATSDSGGGVPYEQYF. The CDR3 coding sequence is TGTGCCACCAGTGACTCAGGGGGCGGCGTTCCCTACGAGCAGTACTTC.

The chain links TRBV7-9 to TRBJ2-3; 9 bases match TRBD2. Trimming took 8 bases from V and 1 from J; bases not matched to a gene: 7. The CDR3 contains 15 residues. Germline loops: CDR1 SEHNR, CDR2 FQNEAQ (reference sequence). The CDR3 reads CASSGERGGTDTQYF. CDR3 DNA: TGTGCCAGCTCGGGCGAGCGGGGGGGCACAGATACGCAGTATTTT.

This clonotype was observed many times. CDR3 amino acids: CASRNRDRGNTEAFF. Written as DNA, the CDR3 is TGTGCCAGCCGAAACCGGGACAGGGGAAACACTGAAGCTTTCTTT. The chain uses TRBV5-8 and TRBJ1-1, with 10 bases that match TRBD1. Germline V gene sequence: CDR1 SGHTS, CDR2 YDEGEE. V dropped 7 bases and J dropped 2; count of bases not matched to a gene: 8. This CDR3 has 15 amino acids. Full variable domain (outside the CDR3, taken from reference TRBV5-8 and TRBJ1-1): EAGVTQSPTHLIKTRGQQATLRCSPISGHTSVYWYQQALGLGLQFLLWYDEGEERNRGNFPPRFSGRQFPNYSSELNVNALELEDSALYLCASRNRDRGNTEAFFGQGTRLTVV.

This clonotype has more than one count but fewer than ten. Here the CDR3 reads CASSFYRGRDEQYF. CDR3 sequence (DNA): TGCGCCAGCAGCTTCTACAGGGGGCGCGACGAGCAGTACTTC. The chain is built from TRBV5-1 and TRBJ2-7; TRBD1 matches at 9 bases. The CDR3 spans 14 residues. Germline assignment: CDR1 SGHRS and CDR2 YFSETQ. With 2 bases clipped from V and 5 bases from J, the junction kept 5 bases outside the gene matches.

The rearrangement links TRBV10-3 to TRBJ2-3; TRBD2 matches at 7 bases. The ends lost 4 bases at V and 3 bases at J; junction bases unmatched: 16. Germline CDR1 ENHRY, CDR2 SYGVKD. The CDR3 covers 18 residues. As DNA, the CDR3 is TGTGCCATCAGTGCCCGGGTGGCTAGCGGTGTCAATACAGATACGCAGTATTTT. Translation: CAISARVASGVNTDTQYF.

This chain links TRBV20-1 with TRBJ2-7; D gene ambiguous. Trimming shortened V by 4 bases and J by 0 bases, and 10 bases separated the two germline ends. From germline, CDR1 is DFQATT and CDR2 SNEGSKA (reference sequence). The CDR3 loop spans 13 amino acids. The CDR3 loop reads CSAMRPSSYEQYF. In DNA form, the CDR3 reads TGCAGTGCTATGCGGCCTAGCTCCTACGAGCAGTACTTC.

J is TRBJ1-1 and V is TRBV20-1; D unresolved. Germline V gives CDR1 DFQATT, CDR2 SNEGSKA (reference sequence). CDR3 length: 14 amino acids. V lost 6 bases and J lost 1, with 15 bases in between. The CDR3 loop is CSALTHMPNTEAFF. The CDR3 nucleotides read TGCAGTGCCCTAACCCATATGCCGAACACTGAAGCTTTCTTT.

This clonotype has only a few counts. The chain links TRBV5-1 to TRBJ2-3, with 7 bases identical to TRBD2. CDR3 length equals 16 residues. Looked up from germline, CDR1 is SGHRS and CDR2 is YFSETQ. The J segment lost 3 bases and the V segment lost 3 bases, leaving 10 bases of the junction unmatched. Here the CDR3 DNA reads TGCGCCAGCAGCTCGGATCGCGGCGGGGGAACAGATACGCAGTATTTT. Translating gives CASSSDRGGGTDTQYF. Full variable domain (outside the CDR3, taken from reference TRBV5-1 and TRBJ2-3): KAGVTQTPRYLIKTRGQQVTLSCSPISGHRSVSWYQQTPGQGLQFLFEYFSETQRNKGNFPGRFSGRQFSNSRSEMNVSTLELGDSALYLCASSSDRGGGTDTQYFGPGTRLTVL.

The genes are TRBV20-1 and TRBJ2-1, with TRBD2 as a possible D gene (6 bases). The V end lost 7 bases, the J end lost 7 bases, and 17 bases lay between the germline ends. The CDR3 extends over 13 amino acids. The germline gives CDR1 DFQATT, CDR2 SNEGSKA (reference sequence). The DNA for the CDR3 is TGCAGTGTCACCCGACTAGTAATGAATGAGCAGTTCTTC. This codes for CSVTRLVMNEQFF.

For the CDR3, the DNA is TGCAGTGCTAGAGATCAGACCCTGAACACTGAAGCTTTCTTT. The encoded protein is CSARDQTLNTEAFF. The V gene is TRBV20-1, the J gene TRBJ1-1; D call uncertain. This CDR3 spans 14 amino acids. V was trimmed by 0 bases and J by 0 bases, leaving 8 bases between them. Per the germline V gene, CDR1 is DFQATT and CDR2 is SNEGSKA (reference sequence).

The rearrangement joins TRBV7-6 to TRBJ1-1; D is possibly TRBD1 (5 bases). This CDR3 has 17 residues. V was pared by 5 bases and J by 0 bases, with 19 bases between. CDR1 and CDR2 from the germline V gene are SGHVS and FNYEAQ. CDR3 nucleotide sequence: TGTGCCAGCAGCCTCGGTACGGGGGGACTGATGAACACTGAAGCTTTCTTT. It specifies CASSLGTGGLMNTEAFF.

This clonotype was found a few times. This chain uses TRBV5-1 with TRBJ2-4; the D is unclear. Trimming removed 1 base at V and 8 bases at J, with 10 bases between. The CDR3 length is 13 residues. CDR1 SGHRS and CDR2 YFSETQ come from the germline V gene. CDR3 sequence (DNA): TGCGCCAGCAGCTTGTCACCCGAGGACATTCAGTACTTC. Protein product: CASSLSPEDIQYF.

This clonotype was seen a handful of times. The chain combines TRBV25-1 with TRBJ2-7; tentatively, D is TRBD2 (6 bases). The CDR3 is made up of 16 amino acids. Germline CDR1 and CDR2: MGHDK and SYGVNS. With 1 base removed from V and 4 bases from J, the gap between germline ends came to 17 bases. The CDR3 reads CASSESRKGGIYEQYF. DNA for the CDR3: TGTGCCAGCAGTGAATCGCGAAAAGGAGGGATATACGAGCAGTACTTC.

This clonotype was observed a few times. The chain employs TRBV3-1 and TRBJ1-5; D perhaps matches TRBD1 (5 bases). Between the trimmed V and J ends, which lost 4 bases and 6 bases, there was a span of 16 bases. Germline CDR1 and CDR2: LGHDT and YNNKEL (reference sequence). The length of the CDR3 is 15 residues. CDR3 region: CASSPDGTSGQPQHF. CDR3 coding DNA: TGTGCCAGCAGCCCAGACGGGACTTCTGGTCAGCCCCAGCATTTT. Based on the CDR3 plus reference TRBV3-1 and TRBJ1-5, the full variable domain is DTAVSQTPKYLVTQMGNDKSIKCEQNLGHDTMYWYKQDSKKFLKIMFSYNNKELIINETVPNRFSPKSPDKAHLNLHINSLELGDSAVYFCASSPDGTSGQPQHFGDGTRLSIL.

This clonotype was seen repeatedly, ten times or more. The V gene is TRBV7-8, the J gene TRBJ2-1; D is uncertain. This CDR3 is 15 amino acids long. Germline lookup yields CDR1 SGHVS and CDR2 FQNEAQ. Trimming shortened V by 5 bases and J by 0 bases, and 11 bases separated the two germline ends. The CDR3 region is CASSRSVSSYNEQFF. CDR3 nucleotides: TGTGCCAGCAGCCGGTCGGTAAGCTCCTACAATGAGCAGTTCTTC.

The rearrangement joins TRBV29-1 to TRBJ1-2; 9 nucleotides agree with TRBD1. Germline CDR1 reads SQVTM; CDR2 reads ANQGSEA. V gave up 2 bases and J gave up 7 bases; unmatched junction bases: 8. The CDR3 runs 14 residues. CDR3 region: CSVESRDRVSGYTF. The CDR3 DNA reads as TGCAGCGTTGAATCCCGGGACAGGGTGTCTGGCTACACCTTC.

This clonotype turned up a few times. This chain uses TRBV11-2 with TRBJ2-7, with D unclear. The germline V gene encodes CDR1 SGHAT and CDR2 FQNNGV. The CDR3 consists of 12 residues. The V end lost 2 bases, the J end lost 6 bases, and 8 bases lay between the germline ends. The CDR3 loop reads CASSLIPFEQYF. The CDR3 DNA follows: TGTGCCAGCAGCTTAATACCCTTCGAGCAGTACTTC.

V and J are TRBV6-5 and TRBJ1-1; 7 bases are shared with TRBD1. The trim removed 6 bases at V and 1 base at J, leaving 8 bases unmatched. Germline V gives CDR1 MNHEY, CDR2 SVGAGI. The CDR3 is made up of 15 amino acids. The CDR3 reads CASRVRDRPNTEAFF. CDR3 DNA: TGTGCCAGCAGGGTTAGGGACAGACCGAACACTGAAGCTTTCTTT.

The chain links TRBV30 to TRBJ1-1; D remains unclear. CDR1 and CDR2 (germline): GTSNPN, SVGIG (reference sequence). The CDR3 extends over 11 amino acids. V dropped 4 bases and J dropped 3 bases, with 6 bases sitting between them. The CDR3 is CAWIGYTEAFF. The CDR3 bases are TGTGCCTGGATCGGGTACACTGAAGCTTTCTTT.

This sequence joins TRBV27 and TRBJ2-5; 10 positions match TRBD2. Germline V gene lookup returns CDR1 MNHEY and CDR2 SMNVEV (reference sequence). The V and J ends lost 5 bases and 0 bases, in that order; junction bases with no gene match: 6. The CDR3 consists of 16 residues. The CDR3 DNA reads as TGTGCCAGCAGTCCCTTACTAGCGGGGTACCAAGAGACCCAGTACTTC. It yields the protein CASSPLLAGYQETQYF.

The chain couples TRBV27 to TRBJ2-7; 8 bases are a match to TRBD2. Losses at the gene ends were 1 base for V and 1 base for J; bases not matched to a gene: 3. The CDR3 consists of 15 residues. CDR1 and CDR2 (germline): MNHEY, SMNVEV (reference sequence). The CDR3 bases are TGTGCCAGCAGTTTATTAGCGGGGTCTTCCTACGAGCAGTACTTC. Protein sequence: CASSLLAGSSYEQYF.